The entry below describes one TCR beta chain. No antigen is known for it. Germline values: CDR1 MNHEY, CDR2 SVGEGT. This CDR3 has 15 amino acids. Deletions cut 4 bases from V and 5 bases from J, with 17 bases between. MiXCR, applied by TCRdb to the reads, yields one record per CDR3 protein. This sample has more than 250,000 distinct CDR3 sequences, with just under 25% found just once. This specimen comes from a study of T cell repertoires in cytomegalovirus infection. Across the whole study: CMV epitopes used comprised recently identified HLA-C-restricted ones and well-studied HLA-B-restricted ones.

Study-wide findings and caveats: Dominating the ex vivo response were HLA-C-restricted CMV-specific TCR beta clonotypes. Summed public TCR beta family frequency identified CMV carriers bearing the relevant HLA.

The genes are TRBV6-2 or TRBV6-3 and TRBJ2-5; tentatively, D is TRBD2 (6 bases). The clonotype was recovered from a human donor in good health (CMV status not recorded). Some clones in this sample may be carry-over from other donors' samples. The material was cultured PBMCs, obtained from culture after CMV antigen stimulation. Written as DNA, the CDR3 is TGTGCCAGCAGTTCCTCCGGGGGTCGTTGGGAGACCCAGTACTTC. The encoded protein is CASSSSGGRWETQYF.